This T cell receptor (beta chain) was retrieved from a study of technical replicates of blood from several donors. TCRdb's copy holds only in-frame clones and misses some; the assay was immunoSEQ multiplex PCR. The data hold some 71,000 clones, with approximately 96% observed a single time. As for this clone: Other nucleotide sequences from this sample produce the same CDR3.

The sequenced material came from T cells isolated from PBMCs. This receptor was obtained from a human donor in good health.

The CDR3 bases are TGTGCCAGCTCGAGAGGGCAGCTGAACACTGAAGCTTTCTTT. This translates into CASSRGQLNTEAFF. The chain carries TRBV18 and TRBJ1-1, with no clear D. The CDR3 covers 14 residues. Trimming pared 6 bases from V and 0 bases from J, leaving 11 bases between. Germline loops: CDR1 KGHSH, CDR2 LQKENI. Full variable domain (missing parts from reference TRBV18 and TRBJ1-1): NAGVMQNPRHLVRRRGQEARLRCSPMKGHSHVYWYRQLPEEGLKFMVYLQKENIIDESGMPKERFSAEFPKEGPSILRIQQVVRGDSAAYFCASSRGQLNTEAFFGQGTRLTVV.